This T cell receptor beta chain stems from a study of human T cells and chemical hapten exposure. After removal of 7 bases from V and 1 base from J, the junction contained 4 bases not matched to a gene. From germline, CDR1 is KGHDR and CDR2 SFDVKD. The CDR3 length is 14 residues. MiXCR, run by TCRdb on the RACE reads, gives a single entry per CDR3 protein. This sample has roughly 120,000 distinct CDR3 sequences, with about an eighth found just once. Time point described: patch test 1, 2 weeks after DPC sensitization. Specified treatment: therapeutic diphenylcyclopropenone sensitization with weekly scalp DPC.

The chain has TRBV24-1 and TRBJ1-2; 8 bases are shared with TRBD1. This TCR came from a woman between 45 and 65 years old with alopecia areata. Some clones in this sample may be carry-over from other donors' samples. The sequences come from whole blood, collected in connection with sensitization to the hapten diphenylcyclopropenone (DPC). In DNA, the CDR3 is TGTGCCACCAGCTACAGGGGGTTTAACTATGGCTACACCTTC. As protein: CATSYRGFNYGYTF.